This entry lists 32 T cell receptor beta chains sequenced from one sample in a study of blood T cell repertoires in COVID-19. The protocol was immunoSEQ multiplex PCR, while the TCRdb copy is restricted to in-frame clones and leaves out a portion. The table records about 400,000 clones, approximately 87% of them present only once. Source material: PBMCs or T cells enriched from blood (not recorded which). These receptors all come from a woman in her forties or fifties who had recovered from COVID-19.

The chain links TRBV11-3 to TRBJ2-5; 7 bases line up with TRBD2. The germline gives CDR1 SGHNT, CDR2 YENEEA. Trimming cost V 1 base and J 4 bases; bases outside gene matches: 9. The CDR3 contains 16 residues. The CDR3: CASSLVPSGGLETQYF. The CDR3 DNA sequence: TGTGCCAGCAGCTTAGTTCCGTCGGGGGGATTAGAGACCCAGTACTTC.

This chain uses TRBV2 with TRBJ1-2; D is undetermined. The germline CDR1 and CDR2 sequences are SNHLY and FYNNEI. V was clipped by 4 bases and J by 8 bases, with 8 bases between them. This CDR3 has 11 residues. The chain's CDR3 is CASSALQGYTF. The CDR3 DNA is TGTGCCAGCAGTGCTCTTCAGGGCTACACCTTC.

V is TRBV3-1 (or the pseudogene TRBV3-2) and J is TRBJ1-2; no definite D call. Trimming pared 5 bases from V and 0 bases from J, leaving 7 bases between. Germline V gene lookup returns CDR1 LGHDT and CDR2 YNNKEL (reference sequence). The CDR3 is 13 residues long. The CDR3 reads CASSWQANYGYTF. The CDR3 DNA is TGTGCCAGCAGCTGGCAGGCTAACTATGGCTACACCTTC.

The rearrangement links TRBV12-3 or TRBV12-4 to TRBJ1-1; D is unclear. The V end was cut by 6 bases, the J end by 6 bases, with 8 bases between. This CDR3 has 11 residues. CDR3 DNA: TGTGCCAGCAGCTATAATGCTGAAGCTTTCTTT. Protein product: CASSYNAEAFF.

The chain joins TRBV30 to TRBJ1-2; 8 bases map to TRBD1. Germline trimming cut 3 bases from V and 2 bases from J; bases unmatched to any gene: 11. Germline lookup yields CDR1 GTSNPN and CDR2 SVGIG (reference sequence). The CDR3 sequence is 16 residues long. The CDR3 DNA follows: TGTGCCTGGAGGGAAATACAGGGGGGATTAAACTATGGCTACACCTTC. The encoded protein is CAWREIQGGLNYGYTF.

The chain carries TRBV4-1 and TRBJ2-1; TRBD1 matches at 8 bases. The length of the CDR3 is 19 residues. Germline V gene sequence: CDR1 MGHRA, CDR2 YSYEKL. V was pared by 1 base and J by 1 base, with 12 bases of the junction left unmatched. CDR3 residues: CASSQVHSQGAGSYNEQFF. CDR3 coding DNA: TGCGCCAGCAGCCAAGTCCATTCTCAGGGGGCGGGATCCTACAATGAGCAGTTCTTC.

The genes are TRBV11-2 and TRBJ1-1; TRBD1 is a possible D gene (6 bases). V lost 1 base and J lost 4, with 10 bases in between. CDR1 SGHAT and CDR2 FQNNGV come from the germline V gene. The CDR3 is made up of 14 amino acids. DNA of the CDR3: TGTGCCAGCAGCTTAGTGGCAGGGGCCACTGAAGCTTTCTTT. It specifies CASSLVAGATEAFF. Variable domain in full (rest from reference TRBV11-2 and TRBJ1-1): EAGVAQSPRYKIIEKRQSVAFWCNPISGHATLYWYQQILGQGPKLLIQFQNNGVVDDSQLPKDRFSAERLKGVDSTLKIQPAKLEDSAVYLCASSLVAGATEAFFGQGTRLTVV.

The chain has TRBV18 and TRBJ1-2; D gene ambiguous. Trimming stripped 3 bases from V and 0 bases from J, with 8 bases between. The CDR3 has 14 residues. Per germline, CDR1 KGHSH and CDR2 LQKENI. CDR3 sequence reads: CASSPRMSNYGYTF. CDR3 coding DNA: TGTGCCAGCTCACCGAGGATGTCTAACTATGGCTACACCTTC. Variable domain in full (rest from reference TRBV18 and TRBJ1-2): NAGVMQNPRHLVRRRGQEARLRCSPMKGHSHVYWYRQLPEEGLKFMVYLQKENIIDESGMPKERFSAEFPKEGPSILRIQQVVRGDSAAYFCASSPRMSNYGYTFGSGTRLTVV.

The gene calls are TRBV6-5 and TRBJ1-2; D call uncertain. The germline V gene has CDR1 MNHEY and CDR2 SVGAGI. The CDR3 extends over 15 amino acids. Trimming cost V 6 bases and J 1 base, with 15 bases left between them. In DNA, the CDR3 is TGTGCCAGCAGCCCCGCGGCAGTCAATAACTATGGCTACACCTTC. This sequence encodes CASSPAAVNNYGYTF.

The gene calls are TRBV19 and TRBJ1-5; no reliable D call. The V end was cut by 0 bases, the J end by 7 bases, with 16 bases between. The CDR3 is made up of 16 amino acids. Germline V gene sequence: CDR1 LNHDA, CDR2 SQIVND (reference sequence). The CDR3 spells CASSIDHSRSRQPQHF. In DNA, the CDR3 is TGTGCCAGTAGTATAGATCATAGTCGTAGCCGCCAGCCCCAGCATTTT. Full variable domain (outside the CDR3, taken from reference TRBV19 and TRBJ1-5): DGGITQSPKYLFRKEGQNVTLSCEQNLNHDAMYWYRQDPGQGLRLIYYSQIVNDFQKGDIAEGYSVSREKKESFPLTVTSAQKNPTAFYLCASSIDHSRSRQPQHFGDGTRLSIL.

V gene TRBV6-6 combines with J gene TRBJ1-2; the D gene is possibly TRBD1 (5 bases). Germline V gene lookup returns CDR1 MNHNY and CDR2 SVGAGI (reference sequence). The CDR3 loop spans 14 amino acids. Trimming stripped 6 bases from V and 6 bases from J, with 17 bases between. The CDR3 spells CASSQGIQLDGYTF. The CDR3, as DNA: TGTGCCAGCAGCCAGGGCATCCAACTTGATGGCTACACCTTC.

This chain links TRBV30 with TRBJ2-7; D is ambiguous. CDR1 is GTSNPN, CDR2 SVGIG, per germline (reference sequence). The CDR3 spans 11 residues. Trimming stripped 1 base from V and 7 bases from J, with 8 bases between. CDR3 loop: CAWSEAWEQYF. In DNA form, the CDR3 reads TGTGCCTGGAGTGAAGCGTGGGAGCAGTACTTC.

The CDR3 is CSASARVGEKLFF. For the CDR3, the DNA is TGCAGTGCTAGTGCCAGGGTCGGAGAAAAACTGTTTTTT. This rearrangement joins TRBV20-1 to TRBJ1-4, with a possible D match to TRBD1 (5 bases). CDR3 length equals 13 residues. The V gene lost 3 bases and the J gene lost 8 bases, with 13 bases spanning the gap. Germline loops: CDR1 DFQATT, CDR2 SNEGSKA (reference sequence).

The gene calls are TRBV7-2 and TRBJ1-4; 7 positions agree with TRBD1. Germline CDR1 is SGHTA and CDR2 is FQGNSA. The CDR3 length is 19 residues. Trimming at V came to 2 bases and at J to 7 bases, leaving 19 bases not matched to a gene. CDR3 residues: CASSLFDRDVGVWSEKLFF. In nucleotides, the CDR3 is TGTGCCAGCAGCTTATTCGACAGGGACGTTGGCGTCTGGTCTGAAAAACTGTTTTTT.

V gene TRBV5-1 combines with J gene TRBJ1-2, with 7 bases matching TRBD1. With 3 bases clipped from V and 4 bases from J, the junction kept 12 bases outside the gene matches. Germline-derived CDR1 and CDR2 are SGHRS and YFSETQ. CDR3 size: 16 residues. DNA for the CDR3: TGCGCCAGCAGCTGGTCCAACTCCGGGACAGCCTATGGCTACACCTTC. It translates to CASSWSNSGTAYGYTF.

This chain links TRBV27 with TRBJ2-7; 11 bases map to TRBD1. There are 15 residues in the CDR3. The J segment lost 4 bases and the V segment lost 5 bases, leaving 7 bases of the junction unmatched. CDR1 MNHEY and CDR2 SMNVEV come from the germline V gene (reference sequence). CDR3: CASSRPGQGVYEQYF. CDR3 sequence (DNA): TGTGCCAGCAGTCGACCGGGACAGGGGGTATACGAGCAGTACTTC.

The chain combines TRBV19 with TRBJ1-3, with 7 bases that match TRBD1. The V and J ends lost 2 bases and 8 bases, in that order; junction bases with no gene match: 12. Germline CDR1 and CDR2: LNHDA and SQIVND (reference sequence). The CDR3 spans 16 residues. CDR3 nucleotide sequence: TGTGCCAGTAGTATACCACAGACAGGGTGGACGGACACCATATATTTT. This codes for CASSIPQTGWTDTIYF. Combining the CDR3 with reference TRBV19 and TRBJ1-3 gives the whole variable domain DGGITQSPKYLFRKEGQNVTLSCEQNLNHDAMYWYRQDPGQGLRLIYYSQIVNDFQKGDIAEGYSVSREKKESFPLTVTSAQKNPTAFYLCASSIPQTGWTDTIYFGEGSWLTVV.

This clone showed up just once. V and J are TRBV4-2 and TRBJ2-2; 11 bases are a match to TRBD2. CDR3 size: 18 residues. The germline CDR1 and CDR2 sequences are LGHNA and YNFKEQ. The junction had 9 bases not matched to a gene; V was cut back by 5 bases and J by 1 base. The DNA for the CDR3 is TGTGCCAGCAGCACCCCCCGTAGCGGGGGGGTGAACACCGGGGAGCTGTTTTTT. Its translation is CASSTPRSGGVNTGELFF.

This clone was picked up one time. The chain is built from TRBV21-1 and TRBJ2-2; the DNA was not used to check the table's D call, TRBD2. TRBV21-1 is tagged as a pseudogene. The CDR3 loop spans 19 amino acids. The CDR3 sequence is CASSRRLTFGGLDTGELFF. The CDR3 nucleotides are TGTGCCAGCAGCCGTCGGTTGACCTTTGGGGGGTTAGACACCGGGGAGCTGTTTTTT.

V and J are TRBV30 and TRBJ1-1, with TRBD1 matching 7 bases. CDR1 and CDR2 (germline): GTSNPN, SVGIG (reference sequence). The CDR3 extends over 13 amino acids. V lost 3 bases, J lost 5 bases, and 6 bases stayed unmatched. DNA for the CDR3: TGTGCCTGGAGGACAGGGTTTCGGACTGAAGCTTTCTTT. This encodes CAWRTGFRTEAFF.

The chain uses TRBV6-5 and TRBJ1-1; possibly TRBD1 for D (5 bases). Germline V gives CDR1 MNHEY, CDR2 SVGAGI. Trimming took off 6 bases at V and 0 bases at J, with 11 bases between the two ends. The CDR3 is 14 residues long. The chain's CDR3 is CASRFTGVNTEAFF. The CDR3 region has the DNA TGTGCCAGCAGATTTACGGGGGTGAACACTGAAGCTTTCTTT.

The chain carries TRBV7-2 and TRBJ1-1; no clear D gene. CDR1 and CDR2 (germline): SGHTA, FQGNSA. This CDR3 contains 15 residues. Between the trimmed V and J ends, which lost 1 base and 5 bases, there was a span of 14 bases. The CDR3 reads CASSLDPGRGTEAFF. The CDR3 DNA is TGTGCCAGCAGCTTAGATCCCGGGCGAGGGACTGAAGCTTTCTTT. Complete variable domain (other parts from reference TRBV7-2 and TRBJ1-1): GAGVSQSPSNKVTEKGKDVELRCDPISGHTALYWYRQSLGQGLEFLIYFQGNSAPDKSGLPSDRFSAERTGGSVSTLTIQRTQQEDSAVYLCASSLDPGRGTEAFFGQGTRLTVV.

This chain uses TRBV3-1 (or the pseudogene TRBV3-2) with TRBJ1-5; a possible D gene is TRBD1 (6 bases). The CDR3 extends over 14 amino acids. Germline values: CDR1 LGHDT, CDR2 YNNKEL (reference sequence). The V and J ends lost 6 bases and 5 bases respectively, with 14 bases between them. CDR3 sequence reads: CASSPGGGHQPQHF. CDR3 sequence (DNA): TGTGCCAGCAGTCCCGGGGGGGGCCATCAGCCCCAGCATTTT.

This chain uses TRBV11-2 with TRBJ1-4; a weak D match, TRBD1 (5 bases). The CDR3 has 16 amino acids. Germline loops: CDR1 SGHAT, CDR2 FQNNGV. V was pared by 5 bases and J by 5 bases, with 18 bases between. The CDR3 loop is CASSEGRGAGNEKLFF. The DNA for the CDR3 is TGTGCCAGCAGCGAAGGCCGTGGGGCTGGAAATGAAAAACTGTTTTTT. Drawing the rest from reference TRBV11-2 and TRBJ1-4, the complete variable domain is EAGVAQSPRYKIIEKRQSVAFWCNPISGHATLYWYQQILGQGPKLLIQFQNNGVVDDSQLPKDRFSAERLKGVDSTLKIQPAKLEDSAVYLCASSEGRGAGNEKLFFGSGTQLSVL.

The CDR3 region is CASSSDGELWTEAFF. The CDR3 nucleotides are TGTGCCAGCAGCTCGGACGGGGAATTGTGGACTGAAGCTTTCTTT. The J gene is TRBJ1-1, the V gene TRBV7-9, with unresolved D. CDR1 is SEHNR, CDR2 FQNEAQ, per germline (reference sequence). The ends were cut back, 4 bases at V and 5 bases at J, with 17 bases in the middle. The CDR3 consists of 15 residues.

The V call is TRBV3-1 (or the pseudogene TRBV3-2), the J call TRBJ2-1; TRBD2 aligns across 10 bases. The CDR3 runs to 17 residues. The germline V gene has CDR1 LGHDT and CDR2 YNNKEL (reference sequence). The V segment lost 1 base and the J segment 0 bases; nucleotides outside the gene matches: 3. The CDR3 region is CASSQGVAGGSYNEQFF. CDR3 in DNA: TGTGCCAGCAGCCAAGGAGTAGCGGGGGGCTCCTACAATGAGCAGTTCTTC.

The chain joins TRBV6-1 to TRBJ2-2, with 8 positions matching TRBD1. V shed 3 bases, J shed 7 bases, and the junction held 7 bases outside the gene matches. CDR1 and CDR2 from the germline V gene are MNHNS and SASEGT. This CDR3 has 15 amino acids. The CDR3 DNA sequence: TGTGCCAGCAGTGACCGGACAGGGTGGATCGGGGAGCTGTTTTTT. Translated, it gives CASSDRTGWIGELFF.

The chain carries TRBV19 and TRBJ1-2; 12 positions agree with TRBD1. From germline, CDR1 is LNHDA and CDR2 SQIVND (reference sequence). CDR3 length: 18 amino acids. V lost 6 bases, J lost 5 bases, and 16 bases stayed unmatched. The CDR3 protein is CASRQGWDRGLLYYGYTF. The CDR3 coding sequence is TGTGCCAGTAGACAAGGTTGGGACAGGGGGCTCTTGTATTATGGCTACACCTTC.

The chain carries TRBV11-2 and TRBJ2-7, with TRBD2 identical over 7 bases. Trimming at V came to 1 base and at J to 2 bases, leaving 2 bases not matched to a gene. CDR1 is SGHAT, CDR2 FQNNGV, per germline. The CDR3 sequence is 14 residues long. CDR3 residues: CASSLGGTTYEQYF. As DNA, the CDR3 is TGTGCCAGCAGCTTAGGAGGGACTACCTACGAGCAGTACTTC.

V gene TRBV6-1 combines with J gene TRBJ1-4, with 8 bases aligning to TRBD1. Per germline, CDR1 MNHNS and CDR2 SASEGT. V trimming: 2 bases; J trimming: 8 bases; junction bases outside the gene matches: 7. The CDR3 loop spans 15 amino acids. CDR3 sequence (DNA): TGTGCCAGCAGTGAATACGGCAGGGGGCCCGAAAAACTGTTTTTT. Its translation is CASSEYGRGPEKLFF.

The chain links TRBV2 to TRBJ1-6; 7 bases fit TRBD1. Germline values: CDR1 SNHLY, CDR2 FYNNEI. V was clipped by 5 bases and J by 9 bases; unmatched bases: 16. The CDR3 length is 17 residues. The CDR3 nucleotides are TGTGCCAGCAGTTTTTCCGACAGGGCGGGGGGCCCTTCACCCCTCCACTTT. Translating gives CASSFSDRAGGPSPLHF.

The chain recombines TRBV10-3 with TRBJ2-5; TRBD1 might be the D (7 bases). Trimming shortened V by 6 bases and J by 3 bases, and 20 bases separated the two germline ends. The CDR3 sequence is 16 residues long. Germline CDR1 and CDR2: ENHRY and SYGVKD. CDR3 sequence: CAISEGRQGGKETQYF. CDR3 DNA: TGTGCCATCAGCGAGGGCCGACAGGGAGGCAAAGAGACCCAGTACTTC.